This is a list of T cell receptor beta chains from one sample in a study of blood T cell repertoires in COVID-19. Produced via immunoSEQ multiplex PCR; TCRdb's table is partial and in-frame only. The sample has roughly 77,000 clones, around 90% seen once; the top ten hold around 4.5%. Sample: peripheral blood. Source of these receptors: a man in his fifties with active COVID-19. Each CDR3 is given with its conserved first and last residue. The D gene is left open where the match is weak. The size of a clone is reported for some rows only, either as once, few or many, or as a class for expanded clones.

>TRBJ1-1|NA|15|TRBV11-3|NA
TGTGCCAGCAGCTTAGGGGGACAATTGGACACTGAAGCTTTCTTT
CASSLGGQLDTEAFF
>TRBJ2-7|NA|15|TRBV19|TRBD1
TGTGCCAGCTCCAACCCCGGGACAGGGGCCGTCGAGCAGTACTTC
CASSNPGTGAVEQYF
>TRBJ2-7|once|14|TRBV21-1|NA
TGTGCCAGCAGCAGAAACAGATTTTCCTACGAGCAGTACTTC
CASSRNRFSYEQYF
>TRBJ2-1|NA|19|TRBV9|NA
TGTGCCAGCATCGCATCCGGGACACACCCTACTGCCTCCTACAATGAGCAGTTCTTC
CASIASGTHPTASYNEQFF
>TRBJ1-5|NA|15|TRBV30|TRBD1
TGTGCCTGGAGACCCCGGGACAGGGGAGGTCAGCCCCAGCATTTT
CAWRPRDRGGQPQHF
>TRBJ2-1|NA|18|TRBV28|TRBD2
TGTGCCAGCAGTTCCCAGAGACTAGCGGGAGGTCAATACAATGAGCAGTTCTTC
CASSSQRLAGGQYNEQFF
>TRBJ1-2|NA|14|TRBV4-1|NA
TGCGCCAGCAGCCAGCCGCCTGGCTCCTATGGCTACACCTTC
CASSQPPGSYGYTF
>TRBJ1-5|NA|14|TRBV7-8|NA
TGTGCCAGCAGCCTCCGCCTACAGGTCCAGCCCCAGCATTTT
CASSLRLQVQPQHF
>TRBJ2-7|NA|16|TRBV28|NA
TGTGCCAGCAGTTTTCCTCTGACAGATATGGCTGACGAGCAGTACTTC
CASSFPLTDMADEQYF
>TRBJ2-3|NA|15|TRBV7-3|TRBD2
TGTGCCAGCAGCGCGCTAGCGGGAGGCACAGATACGCAGTATTTT
CASSALAGGTDTQYF
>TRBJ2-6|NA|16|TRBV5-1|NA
TGCGCCAGCAGCTTGGAGGGGGTCTCTGGGGCCAACGTCCTGACTTTC
CASSLEGVSGANVLTF
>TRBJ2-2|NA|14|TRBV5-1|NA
TGCGCCAGCAGCATTACATCAAATACCGGGGAGCTGTTTTTT
CASSITSNTGELFF
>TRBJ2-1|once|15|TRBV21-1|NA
TGTGCCAGCAACTCGCTGGCGGGGCCGGGCGATGAGCAGTTCTTC
CASNSLAGPGDEQFF
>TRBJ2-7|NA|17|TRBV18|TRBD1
TGTGCCAGCTCCCCCACCACCGGACAGGCGAACTCCTACGAGCAGTACTTC
CASSPTTGQANSYEQYF
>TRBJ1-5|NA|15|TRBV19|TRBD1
TGTGCCAGTAGTATAGTGGGACAGGGGGCAAAGCCCCAGCATTTT
CASSIVGQGAKPQHF
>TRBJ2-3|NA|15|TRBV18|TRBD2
TGTGCCAGCTCACCACGGACTAGCGCTACAGATACGCAGTATTTT
CASSPRTSATDTQYF
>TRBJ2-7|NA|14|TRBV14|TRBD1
TGTGCCAGCAGCTACCACCGGGACAGGGACGAGCAGTACTTC
CASSYHRDRDEQYF
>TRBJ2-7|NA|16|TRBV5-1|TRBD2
TGCGCCAGCAGGGGGACTAGCGGGGCCTCGATGTTCGAGCAGTACTTC
CASRGTSGASMFEQYF
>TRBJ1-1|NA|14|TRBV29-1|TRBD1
TGCAGCGTTGAAGACACAGGGGGGCAACCTGAAGCTTTCTTT
CSVEDTGGQPEAFF
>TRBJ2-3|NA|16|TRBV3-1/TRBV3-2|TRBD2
TGTGCCAGCAGCCCCCTTAGTGGGGGGGGGACAGATACGCAGTATTTT
CASSPLSGGGTDTQYF
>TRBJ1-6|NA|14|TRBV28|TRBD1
TGTGCCAGCAGGACAGGGTCCTATAATTCACCCCTCCACTTT
CASRTGSYNSPLHF
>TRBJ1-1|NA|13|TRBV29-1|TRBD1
TGCAGCGTATCGATAAGGGGGCACACTGAAGCTTTCTTT
CSVSIRGHTEAFF
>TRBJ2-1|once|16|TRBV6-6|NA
TGTGCCAGCAGTTACAGAGTTGATAGTCCCTACAATGAGCAGTTCTTC
CASSYRVDSPYNEQFF
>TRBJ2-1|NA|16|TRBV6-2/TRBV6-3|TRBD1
TGTGCCAGCAGTTACTTTGCCGGACAGGGGAAGGATGAGCAGTTCTTC
CASSYFAGQGKDEQFF
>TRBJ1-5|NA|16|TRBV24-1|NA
TGTGCCACCAGTGAGGGGGCAGGGCTGGGCAATCAGCCCCAGCATTTT
CATSEGAGLGNQPQHF
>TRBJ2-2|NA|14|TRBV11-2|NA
TGTGCCAGCAGCTTAGACGCGGGCTGGGGGGAGCTGTTTTTT
CASSLDAGWGELFF
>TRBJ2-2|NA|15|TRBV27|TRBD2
TGTGCCAGCGGCCCTGGCGGGAGCGGCGTCGGGGAGCTGTTTTTT
CASGPGGSGVGELFF
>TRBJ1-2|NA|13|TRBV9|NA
TGTGCCAGCAGCGTAAACTCTAACTATGGCTACACCTTC
CASSVNSNYGYTF